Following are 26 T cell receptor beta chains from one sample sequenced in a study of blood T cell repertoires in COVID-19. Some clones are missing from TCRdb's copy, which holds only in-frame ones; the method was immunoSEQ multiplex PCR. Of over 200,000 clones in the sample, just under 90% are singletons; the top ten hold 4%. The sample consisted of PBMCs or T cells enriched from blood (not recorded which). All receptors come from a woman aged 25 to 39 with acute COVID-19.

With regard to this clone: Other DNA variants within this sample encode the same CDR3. CDR3 nucleotide sequence: TGTGCCAGCAGCCAGCAGGTGAACACTGAAGCTTTCTTT. As protein: CASSQQVNTEAFF. The chain is built from TRBV7-3 and TRBJ1-1; D is unclear. V lost 5 bases to trimming and J lost 0 bases, with 7 bases between them. The V gene's germline CDR1 is SGHTA and CDR2 FQGTGA. This CDR3 is 13 amino acids long.

In DNA form, the CDR3 reads TGTGCCAGCAGCTATGGGGGGGGTAGCACAGATACGCAGTATTTT. Its translation: CASSYGGGSTDTQYF. This sequence joins TRBV7-2 and TRBJ2-3, with 7 bases fitting TRBD2. V shed 4 bases and J 0 bases; nucleotides not matched to a gene: 4. The V gene's germline CDR1 is SGHTA and CDR2 FQGNSA. This CDR3 spans 15 amino acids.

The CDR3 DNA sequence: TGTGCCAGCAGCTTAGCGGGGGGGTACAGCCCCTTTAATGAAAAACTGTTTTTT. This translates into CASSLAGGYSPFNEKLFF. J is TRBJ1-4 and V is TRBV7-6; TRBD1 is a possible D gene (5 bases). V lost 0 bases and J 4 bases, leaving 18 bases between the germline ends. CDR1 is SGHVS and CDR2 is FNYEAQ in the germline V gene. The CDR3 sequence is 18 residues long.

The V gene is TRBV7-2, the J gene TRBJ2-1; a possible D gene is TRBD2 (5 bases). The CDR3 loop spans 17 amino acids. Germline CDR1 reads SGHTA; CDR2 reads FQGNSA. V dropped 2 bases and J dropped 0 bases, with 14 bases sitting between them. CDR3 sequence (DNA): TGTGCCAGCAGCTTAAGACCAGCGGCCGTCTCCTACAATGAGCAGTTCTTC. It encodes CASSLRPAAVSYNEQFF.

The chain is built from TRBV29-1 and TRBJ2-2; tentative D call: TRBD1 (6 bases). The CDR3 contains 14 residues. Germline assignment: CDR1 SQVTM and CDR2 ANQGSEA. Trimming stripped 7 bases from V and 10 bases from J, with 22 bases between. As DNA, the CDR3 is TGCAGCGGAGGGGACAACGGGCCTTTCGCGGAGCTGTTTTTT. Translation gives CSGGDNGPFAELFF.

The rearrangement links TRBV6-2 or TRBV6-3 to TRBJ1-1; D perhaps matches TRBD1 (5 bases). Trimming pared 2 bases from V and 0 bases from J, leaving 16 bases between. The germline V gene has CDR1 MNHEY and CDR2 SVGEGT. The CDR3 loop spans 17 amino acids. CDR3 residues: CASSYARAGQMNTEAFF. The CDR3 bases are TGTGCCAGCAGTTACGCTAGGGCAGGGCAAATGAACACTGAAGCTTTCTTT.

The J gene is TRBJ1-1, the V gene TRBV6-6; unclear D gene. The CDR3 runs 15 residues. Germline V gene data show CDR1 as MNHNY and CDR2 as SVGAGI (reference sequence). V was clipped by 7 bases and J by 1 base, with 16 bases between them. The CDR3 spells CASNVALSKNTEAFF. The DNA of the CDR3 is TGTGCCAGCAATGTAGCTCTCAGCAAGAACACTGAAGCTTTCTTT.

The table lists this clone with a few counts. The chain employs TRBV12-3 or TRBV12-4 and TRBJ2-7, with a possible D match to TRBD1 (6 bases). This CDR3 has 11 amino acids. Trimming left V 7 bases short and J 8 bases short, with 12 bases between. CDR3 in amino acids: CASTPGGQQYF. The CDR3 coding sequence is TGTGCCAGCACCCCTGGGGGCCAGCAGTACTTC.

The CDR3, as DNA: TGTGCCAGCAGTTACCATACAGACTCTGGAAACACCATATATTTT. Translating it yields CASSYHTDSGNTIYF. This chain joins TRBV6-2 or TRBV6-3 and TRBJ1-3, with D unresolved. The V end lost 2 bases, the J end lost 0 bases, and 8 bases lay between the germline ends. The CDR3 has 15 residues. The germline gives CDR1 MNHEY, CDR2 SVGEGT.

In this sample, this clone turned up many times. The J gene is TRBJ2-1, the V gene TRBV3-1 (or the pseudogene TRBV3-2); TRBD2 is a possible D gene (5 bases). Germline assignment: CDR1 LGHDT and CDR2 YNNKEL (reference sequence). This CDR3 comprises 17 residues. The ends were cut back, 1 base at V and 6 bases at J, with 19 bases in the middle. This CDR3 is CASSQVSYGNPSNEQFF. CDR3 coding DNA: TGTGCCAGCAGCCAAGTAAGTTACGGGAATCCGAGCAATGAGCAGTTCTTC.

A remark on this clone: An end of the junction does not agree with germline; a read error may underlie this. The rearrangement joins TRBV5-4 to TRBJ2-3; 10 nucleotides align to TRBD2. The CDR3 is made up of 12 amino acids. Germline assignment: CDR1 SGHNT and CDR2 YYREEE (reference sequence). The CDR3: CASTSSGGLSWF. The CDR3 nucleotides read TGTGCCAGCACCTCTAGCGGGGGCCTGAGTTGGTTT.

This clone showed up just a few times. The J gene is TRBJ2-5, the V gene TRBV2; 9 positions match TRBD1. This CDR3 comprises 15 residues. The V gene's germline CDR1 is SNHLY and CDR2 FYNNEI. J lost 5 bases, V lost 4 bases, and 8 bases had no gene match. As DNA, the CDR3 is TGTGCCAGCAGTGCGGACAGGGGATACCCCGAGACCCAGTACTTC. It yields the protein CASSADRGYPETQYF.

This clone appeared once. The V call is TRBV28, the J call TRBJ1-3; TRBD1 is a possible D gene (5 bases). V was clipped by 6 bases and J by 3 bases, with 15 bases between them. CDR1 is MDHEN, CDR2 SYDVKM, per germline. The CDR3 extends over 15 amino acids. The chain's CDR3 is CASSLNSQGGNTIYF. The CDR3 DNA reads TGTGCCAGCAGCCTCAATAGCCAGGGTGGAAACACCATATATTTT. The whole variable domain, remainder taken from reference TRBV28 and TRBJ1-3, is DVKVTQSSRYLVKRTGEKVFLECVQDMDHENMFWYRQDPGLGLRLIYFSYDVKMKEKGDIPEGYSVSREKKERFSLILESASTNQTSMYLCASSLNSQGGNTIYFGEGSWLTVV.

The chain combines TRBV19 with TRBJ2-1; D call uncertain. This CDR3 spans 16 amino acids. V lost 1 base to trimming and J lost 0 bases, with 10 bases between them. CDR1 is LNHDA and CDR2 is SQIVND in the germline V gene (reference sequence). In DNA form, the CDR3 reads TGTGCCAGTAGTATAGGACACGGAACCTCCTACAATGAGCAGTTCTTC. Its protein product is CASSIGHGTSYNEQFF. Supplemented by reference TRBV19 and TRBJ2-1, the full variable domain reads DGGITQSPKYLFRKEGQNVTLSCEQNLNHDAMYWYRQDPGQGLRLIYYSQIVNDFQKGDIAEGYSVSREKKESFPLTVTSAQKNPTAFYLCASSIGHGTSYNEQFFGPGTRLTVL.

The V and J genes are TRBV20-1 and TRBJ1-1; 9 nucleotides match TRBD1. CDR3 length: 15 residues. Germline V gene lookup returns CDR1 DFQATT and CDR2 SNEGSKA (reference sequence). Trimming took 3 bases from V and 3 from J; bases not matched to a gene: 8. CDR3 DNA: TGCAGTGCTAGTGGGACAGGGCTCCAGGACACTGAAGCTTTCTTT. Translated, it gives CSASGTGLQDTEAFF.

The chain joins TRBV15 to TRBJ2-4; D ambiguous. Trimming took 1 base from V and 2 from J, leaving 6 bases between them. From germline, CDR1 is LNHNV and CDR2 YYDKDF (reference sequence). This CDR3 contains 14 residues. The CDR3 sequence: CATSRAGTKNIQYF. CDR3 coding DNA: TGTGCCACCAGCAGAGCAGGAACCAAAAACATTCAGTACTTC. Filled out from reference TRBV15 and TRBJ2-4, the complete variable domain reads DAMVIQNPRYQVTQFGKPVTLSCSQTLNHNVMYWYQQKSSQAPKLLFHYYDKDFNNEADTPDNFQSRRPNTSFCFLDIRSPGLGDTAMYLCATSRAGTKNIQYFGAGTRLSVL.

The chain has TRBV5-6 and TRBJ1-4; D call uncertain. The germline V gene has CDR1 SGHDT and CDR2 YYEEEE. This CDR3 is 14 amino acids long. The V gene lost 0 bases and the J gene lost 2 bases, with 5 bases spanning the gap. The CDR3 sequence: CASSLDTTNEKLFF. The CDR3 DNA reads TGTGCCAGCAGCTTGGACACGACTAATGAAAAACTGTTTTTT.

CDR3 protein: CASSPSPQGKTEAFF. In nucleotides, the CDR3 is TGCGCCAGCAGCCCAAGTCCCCAGGGCAAGACTGAAGCTTTCTTT. V is TRBV4-1 and J is TRBJ1-1; maybe TRBD1 (5 bases). The length of the CDR3 is 15 residues. Looked up from germline, CDR1 is MGHRA and CDR2 is YSYEKL. V was pared by 4 bases and J by 5 bases, with 17 bases between.

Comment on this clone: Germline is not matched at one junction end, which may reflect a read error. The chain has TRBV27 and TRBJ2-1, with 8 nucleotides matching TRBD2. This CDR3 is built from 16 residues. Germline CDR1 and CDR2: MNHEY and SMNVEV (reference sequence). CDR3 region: CASSPLAGGPYNEQFF. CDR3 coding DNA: TGTGCCAGCAGTCCCTTGGCGGGGGGACCCTATAATGAGCAGTTCTTC.

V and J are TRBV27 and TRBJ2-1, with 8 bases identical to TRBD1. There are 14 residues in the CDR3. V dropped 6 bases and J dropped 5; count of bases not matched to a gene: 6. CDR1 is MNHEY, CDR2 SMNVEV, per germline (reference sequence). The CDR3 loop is CASSPDRGHNEQFF. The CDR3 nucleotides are TGTGCCAGCAGCCCCGACAGGGGCCACAATGAGCAGTTCTTC.

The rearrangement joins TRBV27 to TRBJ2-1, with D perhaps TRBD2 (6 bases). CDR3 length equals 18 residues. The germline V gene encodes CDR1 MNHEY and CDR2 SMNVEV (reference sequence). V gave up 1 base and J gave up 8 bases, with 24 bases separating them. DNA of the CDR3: TGTGCCAGCAGTTTATTAGTGCGGAGGGGACCACTAACGGATGAGCAGTTCTTC. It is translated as CASSLLVRRGPLTDEQFF.

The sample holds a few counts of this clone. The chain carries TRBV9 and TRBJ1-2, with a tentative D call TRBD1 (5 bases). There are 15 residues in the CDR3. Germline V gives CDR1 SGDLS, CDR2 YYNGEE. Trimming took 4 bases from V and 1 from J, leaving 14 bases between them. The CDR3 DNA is TGTGCCAGCAGCCCTCCCGGGGGGGTTAACTATGGCTACACCTTC. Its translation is CASSPPGGVNYGYTF.

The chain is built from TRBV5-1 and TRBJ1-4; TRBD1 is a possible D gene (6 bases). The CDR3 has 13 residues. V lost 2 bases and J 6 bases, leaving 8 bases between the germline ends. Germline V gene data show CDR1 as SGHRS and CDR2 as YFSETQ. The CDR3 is CASSFKGDEKLFF. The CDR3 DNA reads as TGCGCCAGCAGCTTTAAGGGGGATGAAAAACTGTTTTTT.

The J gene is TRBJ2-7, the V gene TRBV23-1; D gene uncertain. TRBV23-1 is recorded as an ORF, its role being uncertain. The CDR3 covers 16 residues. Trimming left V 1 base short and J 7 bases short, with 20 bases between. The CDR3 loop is CASSQWAGSSSKEQYF. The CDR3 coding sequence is TGCGCCAGCAGTCAATGGGCAGGATCTTCCTCAAAGGAGCAGTACTTC.

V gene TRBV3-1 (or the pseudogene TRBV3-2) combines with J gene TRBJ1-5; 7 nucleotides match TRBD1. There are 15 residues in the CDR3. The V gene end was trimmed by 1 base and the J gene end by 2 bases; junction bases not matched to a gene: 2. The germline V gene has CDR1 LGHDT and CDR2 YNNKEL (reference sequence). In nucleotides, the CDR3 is TGTGCCAGCAGCCAAGGAGGACAGGGCAATCAGCCCCAGCATTTT. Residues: CASSQGGQGNQPQHF.

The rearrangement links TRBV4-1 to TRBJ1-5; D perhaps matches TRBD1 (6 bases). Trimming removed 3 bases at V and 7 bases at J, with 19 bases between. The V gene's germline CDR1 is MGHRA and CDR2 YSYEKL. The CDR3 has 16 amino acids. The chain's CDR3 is CASSQPTQGIGQPQHF. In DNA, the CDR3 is TGCGCCAGCAGCCAGCCCACACAGGGTATCGGCCAGCCCCAGCATTTT.